This T cell receptor (beta chain) was retrieved from a study of CD8+ T cells in alopecia areata. Study information: Those treated were given oral tofacitinib at 5 to 10 mg twice daily. Study observations and caveats: Clonality was higher in lesional than normal scalp, especially in alopecia totalis/universalis. While tofacitinib was given, many expanded lesional clones persisted in scalp and blood. With patients, TCR sharing proved less clear than in mice, a difference possibly related to HLA.

The CDR3 covers 14 residues. In germline, CDR1 is KGHSH, CDR2 LQKENI. The V and J ends lost 0 bases and 7 bases, in that order; junction bases with no gene match: 2. The treatment denotes: oral pan-JAK inhibitor, 5-10 mg twice daily. Sequencing templates came from extracted RNA that was reverse transcribed into cDNA. Clones were sequenced by immunoSEQ multiplex PCR, and TCRdb holds only the in-frame ones, with some missing. Here the sample spans about 210,000 clones, approximately 72% being singletons. As regards this clone: What it binds is not known.

Sequenced here: CD4+ T cells sorted from blood, sampled at week 44, from a patient treated with tofacitinib. The V and J genes are TRBV18 and TRBJ2-1, with TRBD1 matching 8 bases. The source of this sequence is a human donor with alopecia areata. This CDR3 reads CASSPPTGGNEQFF. In DNA, the CDR3 is TGTGCCAGCTCACCACCAACAGGGGGGAATGAGCAGTTCTTC. The complete variable domain, with remaining parts taken from reference TRBV18 and TRBJ2-1, reads NAGVMQNPRHLVRRRGQEARLRCSPMKGHSHVYWYRQLPEEGLKFMVYLQKENIIDESGMPKERFSAEFPKEGPSILRIQQVVRGDSAAYFCASSPPTGGNEQFFGPGTRLTVL.